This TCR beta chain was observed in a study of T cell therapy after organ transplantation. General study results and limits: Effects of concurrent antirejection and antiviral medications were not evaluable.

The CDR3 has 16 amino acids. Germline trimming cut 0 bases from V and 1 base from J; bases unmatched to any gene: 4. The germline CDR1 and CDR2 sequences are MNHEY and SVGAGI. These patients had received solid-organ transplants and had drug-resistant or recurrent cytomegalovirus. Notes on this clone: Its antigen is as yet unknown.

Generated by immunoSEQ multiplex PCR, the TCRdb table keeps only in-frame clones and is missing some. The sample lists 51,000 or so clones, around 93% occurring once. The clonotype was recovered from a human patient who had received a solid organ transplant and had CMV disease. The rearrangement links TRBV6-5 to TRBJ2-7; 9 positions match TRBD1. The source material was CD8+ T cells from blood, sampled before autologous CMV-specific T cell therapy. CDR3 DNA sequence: TGTGCCAGCAGTTACTCGACAGGGGGAATTTCCTACGAGCAGTACTTC. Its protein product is CASSYSTGGISYEQYF.